The clone carrying this T cell receptor (beta chain) was counted between two and nine times. Cells sorted as Tregs were CD4+, CD25+ and CD127-/low. V lost 3 bases and J lost 2; bases outside the gene matches: 7. There are 16 residues in the CDR3. Germline-derived CDR1 and CDR2 are MGHDK and SYGVNS. Full-length variable regions came from constant-region reverse primers plus semi-nested Nested Universal Primer A PCR. TCRdb reprocessed the 5' RACE reads via MiXCR and lists one record per CDR3 protein. The sample carries over 8,500 distinct CDR3 sequences, around 36% recorded once. The chain links TRBV25-1 to TRBJ1-5; TRBD1 aligns across 7 bases. Sequenced input: Tregs sorted from blood. The TCR comes from a female donor with breast cancer. CDR3 residues: CASSDTGDEGNQPQHF. CDR3 bases: TGTGCCAGCAGTGATACAGGGGATGAGGGCAATCAGCCCCAGCATTTT. The full variable domain, in which reference TRBV25-1 and TRBJ1-5 provide the parts outside the CDR3, is EADIYQTPRYLVIGTGKKITLECSQTMGHDKMYWYQQDPGMELHLIHYSYGVNSTEKGDLSSESTVSRIRTEHFPLTLESARPSHTSQYLCASSDTGDEGNQPQHFGDGTRLSIL.